This entry describes one T cell receptor (beta chain). Some clones are missing from TCRdb's copy, which holds only in-frame ones; the method was immunoSEQ multiplex PCR. The sample lists 100,000 to 150,000 clones; about nine tenths were seen once. The germline V gene encodes CDR1 SGHRS and CDR2 YFSETQ. This CDR3 spans 15 amino acids. Trimming took off 4 bases at V and 7 bases at J, with 17 bases between the two ends. These data originate in a study of T cell responses to AZD1222 COVID-19 vaccine. Across the study: Second-dose intervals near 4 or 12 weeks were combined.

The sequences come from peripheral blood, collected on day 0 of AZD1222 vaccination. The clonotype comes from an adult in good health. This chain uses TRBV5-1 with TRBJ1-4, with a possible D match to TRBD1 (5 bases). The CDR3 coding sequence is TGCGCCAGCAGCCCATCACAGGCCCTAGGTGAAAAACTGTTTTTT. It yields the protein CASSPSQALGEKLFF.